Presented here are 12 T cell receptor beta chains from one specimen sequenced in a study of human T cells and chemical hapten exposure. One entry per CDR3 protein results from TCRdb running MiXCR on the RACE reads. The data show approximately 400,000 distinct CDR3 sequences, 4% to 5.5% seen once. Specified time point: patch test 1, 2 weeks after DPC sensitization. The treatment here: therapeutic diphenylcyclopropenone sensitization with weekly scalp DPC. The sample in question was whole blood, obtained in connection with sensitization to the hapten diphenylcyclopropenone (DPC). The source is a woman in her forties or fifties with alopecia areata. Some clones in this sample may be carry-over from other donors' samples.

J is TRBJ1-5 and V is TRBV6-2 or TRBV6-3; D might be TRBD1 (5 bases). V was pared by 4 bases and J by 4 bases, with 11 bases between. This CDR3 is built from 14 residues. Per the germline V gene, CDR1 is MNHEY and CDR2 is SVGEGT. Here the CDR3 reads CASSSLGRNQPQHF. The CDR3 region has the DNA TGTGCCAGCAGTTCCCTGGGGCGGAATCAGCCCCAGCATTTT.

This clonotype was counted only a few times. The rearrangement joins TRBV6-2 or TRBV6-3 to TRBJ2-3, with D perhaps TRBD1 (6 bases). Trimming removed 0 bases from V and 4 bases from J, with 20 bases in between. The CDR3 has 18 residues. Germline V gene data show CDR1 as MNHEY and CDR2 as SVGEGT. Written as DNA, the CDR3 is TGTGCCAGCAGTTACTCAGCACGGACAGCAAGACCAGCAGATACGCAGTATTTT. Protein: CASSYSARTARPADTQYF.

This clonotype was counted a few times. The CDR3 coding sequence is TGTGCCAGCAGCTCCCGAGAGGGGGAGCAGTACTTC. It codes for CASSSREGEQYF. V and J are TRBV7-8 and TRBJ2-7, with D possibly being TRBD1 or TRBD2 (5 bases each). The CDR3 has 12 residues. With 4 bases removed from V and 7 bases from J, the gap between germline ends came to 11 bases. Germline V gives CDR1 SGHVS, CDR2 FQNEAQ.

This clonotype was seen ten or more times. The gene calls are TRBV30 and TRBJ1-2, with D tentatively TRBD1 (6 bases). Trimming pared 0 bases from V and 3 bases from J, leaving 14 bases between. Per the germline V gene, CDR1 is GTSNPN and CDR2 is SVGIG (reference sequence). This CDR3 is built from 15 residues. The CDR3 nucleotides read TGTGCCTGGAGTGTACTCGGGGGCGGCGACTATGGCTACACCTTC. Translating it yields CAWSVLGGGDYGYTF. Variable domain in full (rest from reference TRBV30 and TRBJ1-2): SQTIHQWPATLVQPVGSPLSLECTVEGTSNPNLYWYRQAAGRGLQLLFYSVGIGQISSEVPQNLSASRPQDRQFILSSKKLLLSDSGFYLCAWSVLGGGDYGYTFGSGTRLTVV.

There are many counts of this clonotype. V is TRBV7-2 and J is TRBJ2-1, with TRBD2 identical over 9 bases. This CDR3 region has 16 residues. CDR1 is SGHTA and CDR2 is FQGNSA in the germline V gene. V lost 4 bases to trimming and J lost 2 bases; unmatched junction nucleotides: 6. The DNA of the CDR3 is TGTGCCAGCAGCTCTCCCGCTAGCGGGGCCTACAATGAGCAGTTCTTC. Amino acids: CASSSPASGAYNEQFF.

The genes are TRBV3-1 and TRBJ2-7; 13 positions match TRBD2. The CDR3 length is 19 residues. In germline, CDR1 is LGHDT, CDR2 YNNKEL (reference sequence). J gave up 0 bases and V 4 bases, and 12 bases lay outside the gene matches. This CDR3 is CASSPRQGGTSGTSYEQYF. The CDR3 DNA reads TGTGCCAGCAGCCCGAGACAGGGGGGGACTAGCGGGACCTCCTACGAGCAGTACTTC.

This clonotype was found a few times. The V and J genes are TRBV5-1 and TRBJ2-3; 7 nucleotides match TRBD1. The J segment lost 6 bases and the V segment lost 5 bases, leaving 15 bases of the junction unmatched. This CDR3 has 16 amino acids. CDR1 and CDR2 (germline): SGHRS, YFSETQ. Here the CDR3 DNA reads TGCGCCAGCAGTTCCACCGGGACAGATGTTAGTGATACGCAGTATTTT. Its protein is CASSSTGTDVSDTQYF.

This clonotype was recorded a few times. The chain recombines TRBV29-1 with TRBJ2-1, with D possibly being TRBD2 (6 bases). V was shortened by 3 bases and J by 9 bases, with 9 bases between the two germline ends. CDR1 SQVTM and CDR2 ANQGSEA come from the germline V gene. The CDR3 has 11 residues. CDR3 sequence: CSVDPEGEQFF. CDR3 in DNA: TGCAGCGTTGATCCGGAGGGTGAGCAGTTCTTC.

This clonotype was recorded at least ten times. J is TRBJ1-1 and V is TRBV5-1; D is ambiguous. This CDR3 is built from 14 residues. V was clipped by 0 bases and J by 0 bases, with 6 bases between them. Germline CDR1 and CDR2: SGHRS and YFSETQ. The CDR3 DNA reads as TGCGCCAGCAGCTTGGCGAGAGTGAACACTGAAGCTTTCTTT. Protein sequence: CASSLARVNTEAFF.

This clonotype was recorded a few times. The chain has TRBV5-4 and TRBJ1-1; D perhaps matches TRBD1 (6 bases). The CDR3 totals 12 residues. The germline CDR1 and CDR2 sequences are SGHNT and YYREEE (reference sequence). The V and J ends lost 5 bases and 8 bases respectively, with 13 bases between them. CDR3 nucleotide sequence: TGTGCCAGCAGAGGGACAAGCCTCGAAGCTTTCTTT. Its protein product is CASRGTSLEAFF.

CDR3 nucleotides: TGTGCCAGCAGCCAAGATCCCGCGACTGAAGCTTTCTTT. Protein product: CASSQDPATEAFF. The rearrangement joins TRBV3-1 to TRBJ1-1; no clear D gene. Between the trimmed V and J ends, which lost 0 bases and 5 bases, there was a span of 7 bases. The CDR3 extends over 13 amino acids. Germline V gene data show CDR1 as LGHDT and CDR2 as YNNKEL (reference sequence). The full variable domain, with the rest looked up from reference TRBV3-1 and TRBJ1-1, is DTAVSQTPKYLVTQMGNDKSIKCEQNLGHDTMYWYKQDSKKFLKIMFSYNNKELIINETVPNRFSPKSPDKAHLNLHINSLELGDSAVYFCASSQDPATEAFFGQGTRLTVV.

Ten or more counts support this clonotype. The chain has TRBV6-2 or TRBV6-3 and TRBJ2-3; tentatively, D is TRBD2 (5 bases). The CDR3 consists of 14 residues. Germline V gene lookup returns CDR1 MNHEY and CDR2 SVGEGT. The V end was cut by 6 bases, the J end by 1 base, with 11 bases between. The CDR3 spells CASRLRTGTDTQYF. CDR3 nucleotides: TGTGCCAGCAGACTACGGACTGGCACAGATACGCAGTATTTT.